The present TCR beta chain was sequenced within a study of blood T cell repertoires in COVID-19. Study-wide background: The United States, Italy and Spain supplied acute and convalescent COVID-19 samples. From T cells, B-cell-depleted T cells, or PBMCs came the material, which was cDNA or gDNA.

Authors' methods: Reference gene primer amplification gave estimated nucleated cell counts. The method was immunoSEQ multiplex PCR; TCRdb's version includes in-frame clones alone and lacks a portion of them. V and J calls and clone size come straight from that table; D and trimming were deduced from the DNA. The table has over 85,000 clones, about 90% seen once. Material: peripheral blood. This clonotype was sampled from a male donor with acute or convalescent COVID-19.

This CDR3 reads CASMLTGGREQYF. CDR3 sequence (DNA): TGTGCCAGCATGTTGACGGGCGGGCGCGAGCAGTACTTC. The rearrangement links TRBV6-5 to TRBJ2-7; D is perhaps TRBD2 (5 bases). The germline gives CDR1 MNHEY, CDR2 SVGAGI. CDR3 length equals 13 residues. Trimming shortened V by 7 bases and J by 6 bases, and 16 bases separated the two germline ends.